This entry lists 19 T cell receptor beta chains sequenced from one sample in a study of tumor-infiltrating lymphocytes in primary liver carcinoma (dated by TCRdb to about 2017). For sequencing, an Illumina HiSeq 2500 was employed. A constant-region primer and ProtoScript II reverse transcriptase were used to reverse-transcribe TCRbeta-specific cDNA from 500 ng total RNA. Construction of the TCRbeta libraries relied on three nested rounds of multiplex PCR, following a slightly modified ARM-PCR procedure. Each of the first two PCR rounds ran for about 9 cycles and used multiplex TRBV1-TRBV30 forward primers together with a Cbeta reverse primer. TCRdb took the public reads, trimmed them with fastp at Q25, ran MiXCR for clone calling and kept in-frame beta chains. Identical CDR3 proteins give one entry, which carries the most common genes and DNA. Recorded for this sample are fewer than 350,000 distinct CDR3 sequences; approximately 65% of them occurred a single time. The top ten clonotypes cover roughly 9% of the sample.

TRIzol reagent was used to extract blood RNA from unsorted whole blood, while the DNeasy Blood & Tissue kit provided the germline DNA. Input material: peripheral blood. The origin of the receptors is a man aged 35-49 years with primary liver carcinoma and hepatitis B virus infection.

About this clonotype: Mismatch with germline at one junction end may stem from a read error. The rearrangement joins TRBV7-8 to TRBJ1-1; D uncertain. The CDR3 runs 14 residues. Germline lookup yields CDR1 SGHVS and CDR2 FQNEAQ. The CDR3 here is CASSFRQGNTGAFF. CDR3 DNA sequence: TGTGCCAGCAGTTTCCGCCAAGGGAACACTGGAGCTTTCTTT.

This clonotype occurred a few times. V usage is TRBV12-3 or TRBV12-4 and J usage is TRBJ2-1, with 8 bases aligning to TRBD2. The CDR3 sequence is 14 residues long. Trimming removed 10 bases from V and 4 bases from J; junction bases left unmatched: 9. CDR3 bases: TGTGCCATACCGGGACTAGAAGGGTACAATGAGCAGTTCTTC. Translated: CAIPGLEGYNEQFF.

The chain is built from TRBV7-9 and TRBJ1-4; TRBD1 agrees at 8 bases. The CDR3 extends over 14 amino acids. Per the germline V gene, CDR1 is SEHNR and CDR2 is FQNEAQ (reference sequence). V gave up 4 bases and J gave up 10 bases; unmatched junction bases: 8. CDR3 sequence reads: CASSSDRVKGKLFF. For the CDR3, the DNA is TGTGCCAGCAGCTCGGACAGGGTGAAAGGAAAACTGTTTTTT.

This clonotype occurred many times. The CDR3 coding sequence is TGTGCCAGCAGCTCACGAAGGGACATCTTATACAATGAGCAGTTCTTC. It is translated as CASSSRRDILYNEQFF. The chain uses TRBV11-1 and TRBJ2-1, with a possible D match to TRBD1 (6 bases). V lost 4 bases and J lost 4, with 17 bases in between. The V gene's germline CDR1 is SGHAT and CDR2 FQDESV (reference sequence). The CDR3 is made up of 16 amino acids. The full variable domain, completed using reference TRBV11-1 and TRBJ2-1, is EAEVAQSPRYKITEKSQAVAFWCDPISGHATLYWYRQILGQGPELLVQFQDESVVDDSQLPKDRFSAERLKGVDSTLKIQPAELGDSAMYLCASSSRRDILYNEQFFGPGTRLTVL.

For this clonotype: This clone may be a read error of a much larger clone one base away. The chain is built from TRBV7-8 and TRBJ2-5; the D is unclear. Between the trimmed V and J ends, which lost 7 bases and 3 bases, there was a span of 9 bases. The CDR3 loop spans 12 amino acids. Germline V gives CDR1 SGHVS, CDR2 FQNEAQ. For the CDR3, the DNA is TGTGCCAGCATCCGACCTAAAGAGACCCAGTACTTC. This sequence encodes CASIRPKETQYF.

V gene TRBV4-2 combines with J gene TRBJ2-2, with a tentative D call TRBD2 (5 bases). The CDR3 totals 17 residues. The germline V gene encodes CDR1 LGHNA and CDR2 YNFKEQ. The ends were cut back, 3 bases at V and 0 bases at J, with 14 bases in the middle. The CDR3 here is CASSQSWRVANTGELFF. For the CDR3, the DNA is TGTGCCAGCAGCCAGAGTTGGCGGGTCGCGAACACCGGGGAGCTGTTTTTT.

This clonotype has at least ten counts. CDR3 sequence reads: CASSQERPGVPPGANVLTF. The CDR3 DNA sequence: TGTGCCAGCAGCCAAGAACGGCCAGGGGTTCCTCCTGGGGCCAACGTCCTGACTTTC. The J gene is TRBJ2-6, the V gene TRBV14; D may be TRBD1 (6 bases). Between the trimmed V and J ends, which lost 0 bases and 2 bases, there was a span of 17 bases. Germline CDR1 and CDR2: SGHDN and FVKESK. The CDR3 is 19 amino acids. The full variable domain, completed using reference TRBV14 and TRBJ2-6, is EAGVTQFPSHSVIEKGQTVTLRCDPISGHDNLYWYRRVMGKEIKFLLHFVKESKQDESGMPNNRFLAERTGGTYSTLKVQPAELEDSGVYFCASSQERPGVPPGANVLTFGAGSRLTVL.

V is TRBV11-3 and J is TRBJ2-3; TRBD2 aligns across 12 bases. The germline CDR1 and CDR2 sequences are SGHNT and YENEEA. The trim removed 5 bases at V and 3 bases at J, leaving 9 bases unmatched. CDR3 length equals 17 residues. CDR3 DNA: TGTGCCAGCAGCCTGAGGACTAGCGGGATTAGTACAGATACGCAGTATTTT. Residues: CASSLRTSGISTDTQYF.

With regard to this clonotype: This may come from a read error, since a much larger clone is one base off. It is unclear where the CDR3 begins or ends on the DNA, so no DNA is shown, and the CDR3 is as TCRdb lists it. This chain joins TRBV6-1 and TRBJ2-7; the table's D call of TRBD2 was not tested on the DNA. The CDR3 sequence runs 14 residues, both termini included. Germline values: CDR1 MNHNS, CDR2 SASEGT. The CDR3 is CVSNVGPAKNIQYF.

With respect to this clonotype: At one of its ends the junction is not consistent with the germline gene, which may arise from a read error. The chain joins TRBV6-6 to TRBJ2-7; 7 bases agree with TRBD2. Germline CDR1 and CDR2: MNHNY and SVGAGI (reference sequence). The length of the CDR3 is 15 residues. CDR3: CAISYSGGKGYEQYF. The CDR3 DNA reads TGTGCCATCAGTTACTCCGGGGGGAAAGGCTACGAGCAGTACTTC.

This clonotype was seen only a few times. V usage is TRBV7-8 and J usage is TRBJ2-2; either TRBD1 or TRBD2 may fit D (5 bases each). The CDR3 consists of 15 residues. CDR1 and CDR2 (germline): SGHVS, FQNEAQ. Trimming removed 4 bases at V and 5 bases at J, with 14 bases between. The CDR3 sequence is CASSSVGPLTGELFF. Written as DNA, the CDR3 is TGTGCCAGCAGCTCCGTGGGACCGTTGACCGGGGAGCTGTTTTTT.

V is TRBV7-9 and J is TRBJ2-5; D might be TRBD2 (6 bases). The germline V gene has CDR1 SEHNR and CDR2 FQNEAQ (reference sequence). Trimming removed 5 bases at V and 4 bases at J, with 11 bases between. The CDR3 sequence is 13 residues long. CDR3 nucleotides: TGTGCCAGCAGCAATCGGAGGGGAGAGACCCAGTACTTC. Translating it yields CASSNRRGETQYF. The full variable domain, with the rest looked up from reference TRBV7-9 and TRBJ2-5, is DTGVSQNPRHKITKRGQNVTFRCDPISEHNRLYWYRQTLGQGPEFLTYFQNEAQLEKSRLLSDRFSAERPKGSFSTLEIQRTEQGDSAMYLCASSNRRGETQYFGPGTRLLVL.

To note about this clonotype: A much larger clone is a single base away; this may be a read error. The V call is TRBV6-1, the J call TRBJ2-2; TRBD1 might be the D (5 bases). Trimming shortened V by 9 bases and J by 0 bases, and 17 bases separated the two germline ends. The CDR3 consists of 16 residues. Germline V gives CDR1 MNHNS, CDR2 SASEGT. The CDR3: CARSPRRVSNTGELFF. In DNA, the CDR3 is TGTGCCAGGAGTCCCCGCAGGGTTTCGAACACCGGGGAGCTGTTTTTT.

As to this clonotype: This may come from a read error, since a much larger clone is one base off. This chain joins TRBV4-1 and TRBJ2-5; the D gene is possibly TRBD2 (5 bases). The CDR3 is 14 amino acids. Germline V gives CDR1 MGHRA, CDR2 YSYEKL. CDR3 bases: TGCACCAGCAGCCAAAATCCCGGCGGGGAGACCCAGTACTTC. Its protein is CTSSQNPGGETQYF.

This clonotype was counted only a few times. This sequence may be a read error, since a much larger clone differs from it by one base. This chain links TRBV11-3 with TRBJ2-1, with D unclear. The CDR3 totals 16 residues. Germline V lookup: CDR1 SGHNT, CDR2 YENEEA. The CDR3 protein is CDSSLISTAAANEQFF. The CDR3 coding sequence is TGTGACAGCAGCTTAATTTCGACCGCGGCGGCCAATGAGCAGTTCTTC.

As concerns this clonotype: This may stem from a read error, because a much larger clone lies one nucleotide away. The chain combines TRBV6-5 with TRBJ2-7; no clear D. The CDR3 is 15 residues long. The V gene's germline CDR1 is MNHEY and CDR2 SVGAGI. The CDR3 here is CASSYRAPGSNEHYF. The DNA for the CDR3 is TGTGCCAGCAGTTACAGGGCCCCCGGATCGAACGAGCACTACTTC.

To note about this clonotype: A junction end diverges from the germline sequence, so it may reflect a read error. V is TRBV6-2 or TRBV6-3 and J is TRBJ2-7; 12 nucleotides align to TRBD2. This CDR3 spans 18 amino acids. Germline V gives CDR1 MNHEY, CDR2 SVGEGT. CDR3 residues: CVSSYYETSGRRSYEQYF. CDR3 coding DNA: TGTGTCAGCAGTTATTATGAGACTAGCGGGAGAAGAAGTTACGAGCAGTACTTC.

The chain carries TRBV11-1 and TRBJ2-5, with unresolved D. Germline lookup yields CDR1 SGHAT and CDR2 FQDESV (reference sequence). V lost 9 bases and J 4 bases, leaving 18 bases between the germline ends. The CDR3 totals 14 residues. The CDR3 is CASSPYGPGETQYF. For the CDR3, the DNA is TGTGCCAGTAGCCCCTATGGCCCAGGAGAGACCCAGTACTTC.

As to this clonotype: This sequence may be a read error, since a much larger clone differs from it by one base. The chain employs TRBV5-4 and TRBJ2-1; 10 bases agree with TRBD2. Germline V gene lookup returns CDR1 SGHNT and CDR2 YYREEE (reference sequence). The CDR3 has 13 amino acids. The CDR3 reads CASKASGRWEHFF. CDR3 in DNA: TGTGCCAGCAAGGCTAGCGGGAGATGGGAGCACTTCTTC.